The 18 T cell receptor beta chains below come from one sample, sequenced in a study of beta chain features in type 1 diabetes. The whole isolated RNA underwent reverse transcription, so sequencing captured expressed TCRB transcripts. Sequenced by immunoSEQ multiplex PCR; TCRdb stores in-frame clones only, minus some. The sample consists of about 350,000 clones, around a fifth of them appearing once. Material: naive CD4+ T cells from blood. Source of these receptors: a woman younger than 30 in good health.

This clone was detected only a few times. V is TRBV5-4 and J is TRBJ2-7, with TRBD1 matching 8 bases. Germline loops: CDR1 SGHNT, CDR2 YYREEE (reference sequence). The CDR3 runs to 13 residues. J lost 4 bases, V lost 3 bases, and 3 bases had no gene match. The CDR3 nucleotides are TGTGCCAGCAGCTGGGACAGGTCATACGAGCAGTACTTC. Protein product: CASSWDRSYEQYF.

This clone has more than one count but fewer than ten. The rearrangement joins TRBV5-1 to TRBJ2-7; tentative D call: TRBD2 (6 bases). CDR1 and CDR2 (germline): SGHRS, YFSETQ. Trimming removed 0 bases at V and 0 bases at J, with 13 bases between. This CDR3 is built from 16 residues. The CDR3 nucleotides read TGCGCCAGCAGCTTGGATGGCGGGACCACCTCCTACGAGCAGTACTTC. Encoded protein: CASSLDGGTTSYEQYF.

The rearrangement joins TRBV18 to TRBJ1-2; 7 bases are shared with TRBD1. The length of the CDR3 is 14 residues. V lost 5 bases and J lost 0; bases outside the gene matches: 3. Germline lookup yields CDR1 KGHSH and CDR2 LQKENI. CDR3 protein: CASSAQGTNYGYTF. The DNA of the CDR3 is TGTGCCAGCTCAGCACAGGGGACTAACTATGGCTACACCTTC.

The chain links TRBV6-6 to TRBJ2-3; 9 bases align to TRBD2. Trimming took 3 bases from V and 3 from J; bases not matched to a gene: 7. Germline V gives CDR1 MNHNY, CDR2 SVGAGI (reference sequence). This CDR3 is 16 amino acids long. DNA for the CDR3: TGTGCCAGCAGTTATGCGGGGGGGTCAGGAACAGATACGCAGTATTTT. As protein: CASSYAGGSGTDTQYF.

The table lists this clone with a few counts. V is TRBV29-1 and J is TRBJ1-1; maybe TRBD1 (6 bases). In germline, CDR1 is SQVTM, CDR2 ANQGSEA. The CDR3 is made up of 15 amino acids. V was pared by 1 base and J by 0 bases, with 12 bases between. CDR3 protein: CSVEGGGLMNTEAFF. Written as DNA, the CDR3 is TGCAGCGTTGAAGGGGGGGGCCTTATGAACACTGAAGCTTTCTTT.

A note on this clone: Other DNA sequences in the same sample also yield this CDR3. The rearrangement links TRBV7-9 to TRBJ2-1; 7 bases fit TRBD2. After removal of 1 base from V and 8 bases from J, the junction contained 2 bases not matched to a gene. Germline V gene data show CDR1 as SEHNR and CDR2 as FQNEAQ (reference sequence). The CDR3 spans 13 residues. CDR3 DNA sequence: TGTGCCAGCAGCTTAGGGGGAGGGGATGAGCAGTTCTTC. This sequence encodes CASSLGGGDEQFF.

The chain is built from TRBV4-1 and TRBJ1-5; 9 positions match TRBD1. V dropped 0 bases and J dropped 7; count of bases not matched to a gene: 4. The germline V gene encodes CDR1 MGHRA and CDR2 YSYEKL. This CDR3 has 15 amino acids. The DNA of the CDR3 is TGCGCCAGCAGCCAAGATGGGACAGGGACCCAGCCCCAGCATTTT. Translating it yields CASSQDGTGTQPQHF.

The J gene is TRBJ2-7, the V gene TRBV7-9; TRBD2 matches at 7 bases. The CDR3 runs to 16 residues. Trimming at V came to 4 bases and at J to 5 bases, leaving 14 bases not matched to a gene. Germline V CDR1 and CDR2: SEHNR, FQNEAQ (reference sequence). CDR3 sequence reads: CASSSPLAGVRHEQYF. In nucleotides, the CDR3 is TGTGCCAGCAGCTCCCCACTTGCGGGAGTTCGCCACGAGCAGTACTTC.

The genes are TRBV15 and TRBJ1-1; 7 bases agree with TRBD1. V gave up 0 bases and J gave up 1 base; unmatched junction bases: 8. In germline, CDR1 is LNHNV, CDR2 YYDKDF (reference sequence). The CDR3 totals 17 residues. The CDR3 coding sequence is TGTGCCACCAGCAGAGAAGGGGGACAGTCGAAGAACACTGAAGCTTTCTTT. Translation: CATSREGGQSKNTEAFF.

This clone turned up a few times. CDR3 in amino acids: CSVDEGRTNTEAFF. The CDR3 nucleotides read TGCAGCGTTGATGAGGGCCGGACGAACACTGAAGCTTTCTTT. This sequence joins TRBV29-1 and TRBJ1-1, with D unclear. V was cut by 3 bases and J by 1 base, with 12 bases left in between. Germline CDR1 is SQVTM and CDR2 is ANQGSEA. CDR3 length equals 14 residues.

This clone was found a few times. The rearrangement links TRBV2 to TRBJ2-1; TRBD1 agrees at 9 bases. Germline V gene data show CDR1 as SNHLY and CDR2 as FYNNEI. The J segment lost 3 bases and the V segment lost 6 bases, leaving 6 bases of the junction unmatched. There are 15 residues in the CDR3. CDR3 DNA: TGTGCCAGCAGAGAGAGGACAGGGGTCTACAATGAGCAGTTCTTC. Protein sequence: CASRERTGVYNEQFF.

The chain combines TRBV19 with TRBJ2-3; TRBD2 agrees at 8 bases. The CDR3 consists of 15 residues. Germline V CDR1 and CDR2: LNHDA, SQIVND (reference sequence). V gave up 5 bases and J gave up 6 bases; unmatched junction bases: 10. The CDR3 region has the DNA TGTGCCAGTAGTGTTCGCGGGGGGTGGGCCGATACGCAGTATTTT. Translating gives CASSVRGGWADTQYF.

This clone occurred a few times. This sequence joins TRBV7-8 and TRBJ2-4, with D possibly being TRBD2 (6 bases). Per the germline V gene, CDR1 is SGHVS and CDR2 is FQNEAQ. V lost 4 bases to trimming and J lost 11 bases, with 18 bases between them. This CDR3 comprises 14 residues. The CDR3 protein is CASSSVADQRVQYF. The CDR3 region has the DNA TGTGCCAGCAGCTCCGTAGCGGACCAAAGGGTTCAGTACTTC. Variable domain in full (rest from reference TRBV7-8 and TRBJ2-4): GAGVSQSPRYKVAKRGQDVALRCDPISGHVSLFWYQQALGQGPEFLTYFQNEAQLDKSGLPSDRFFAERPEGSVSTLKIQRTQQEDSAVYLCASSSVADQRVQYFGAGTRLSVL.

The DNA of the CDR3 is TGCGCCAGCAGCTCGGACGGGGGAGACACAGATACGCAGTATTTT. Translated: CASSSDGGDTDTQYF. The V call is TRBV5-1, the J call TRBJ2-3, with D tentatively TRBD2 (6 bases). Germline CDR1 reads SGHRS; CDR2 reads YFSETQ. The V end lost 3 bases, the J end lost 2 bases, and 13 bases lay between the germline ends. There are 15 residues in the CDR3.

V gene TRBV5-1 combines with J gene TRBJ2-7; 7 bases match TRBD2. In germline, CDR1 is SGHRS, CDR2 YFSETQ. The trim removed 2 bases at V and 4 bases at J, leaving 6 bases unmatched. The CDR3 contains 14 residues. DNA of the CDR3: TGCGCCAGCAGCTTCCAGCCTAGCGGTTACGAGCAGTACTTC. Protein product: CASSFQPSGYEQYF.

In this sample, this clone turned up a few times. The chain carries TRBV19 and TRBJ2-5; D gene unclear. Germline CDR1 and CDR2: LNHDA and SQIVND (reference sequence). The ends were cut back, 1 base at V and 1 base at J, with 4 bases in the middle. There are 13 residues in the CDR3. The CDR3 reads CASSIAVQETQYF. CDR3 in DNA: TGTGCCAGTAGTATAGCGGTCCAAGAGACCCAGTACTTC.

V gene TRBV14 combines with J gene TRBJ2-7; TRBD2 agrees at 7 bases. The CDR3 contains 14 residues. Germline CDR1 SGHDN, CDR2 FVKESK. The ends lost 6 bases at V and 1 base at J; junction bases unmatched: 6. CDR3 bases: TGTGCCAGCAGACCAACCGGGGGGTCCTACGAGCAGTACTTC. Amino acid sequence: CASRPTGGSYEQYF.

J is TRBJ2-1 and V is TRBV29-1; 10 positions match TRBD1. CDR3 length equals 12 residues. Germline V CDR1 and CDR2: SQVTM, ANQGSEA. V lost 6 bases to trimming and J lost 9 bases; unmatched junction nucleotides: 5. This CDR3 reads CSVAWDRGEQFF. The DNA of the CDR3 is TGCAGCGTCGCCTGGGACAGGGGTGAGCAGTTCTTC.